One and the same sample provided the 27 T cell receptor beta chains below, sequenced in a study of T cell clonality in common variable immunodeficiency. The method was immunoSEQ multiplex PCR; TCRdb's version includes in-frame clones alone and lacks a portion of them. The table lists about 32,000 clones, no singletons, with 8% to 10% in the top ten. The material sequenced was peripheral blood mononuclear cells. These receptor sequences come from a person aged 18-70 years in good health.

This clone came up many times. Coverage ceases 3 residues before the CDR3 finishes, and the germline J gene fills in the end. V gene TRBV10-3 combines with J gene TRBJ2-7; 10 bases are a match to TRBD2. Germline V gene lookup returns CDR1 ENHRY and CDR2 SYGVKD. This CDR3 spans 13 amino acids. Unmatched junction bases numbered 6, after V lost 11 bases and J lost 2 bases. The CDR3 region is CAVGLAPPYEQYF. The sequenced CDR3 bases are TGTGCCGTGGGACTAGCGCCTCCCTACGAG.

This clone was counted between two and nine times. The read finishes 3 residues shy of the CDR3 end, and the germline J gene is used to complete it. The genes are TRBV5-1 and TRBJ2-1; TRBD1 aligns across 9 bases. The CDR3 contains 15 residues. Germline CDR1 reads SGHRS; CDR2 reads YFSETQ. J lost 3 bases, V lost 3 bases, and 4 bases had no gene match. The part of the CDR3 DNA that was read is TGCGCCAGCAGCTACCGGGACAGGGTCTACAATGAG. Translating gives CASSYRDRVYNE. The complete CDR3 sequence is CASSYRDRVYNEQFF. The variable domain in full, with the rest retrieved from reference TRBV5-1 and TRBJ2-1, is KAGVTQTPRYLIKTRGQQVTLSCSPISGHRSVSWYQQTPGQGLQFLFEYFSETQRNKGNFPGRFSGRQFSNSRSEMNVSTLELGDSALYLCASSYRDRVYNEQFFGPGTRLTVL.

This clone was observed at least ten times. From the germline J gene comes the end of the CDR3, since the read stops 3 residues before it. This sequence joins TRBV5-4 and TRBJ2-3; 10 bases map to TRBD2. This CDR3 has 15 residues. Germline CDR1 SGHNT, CDR2 YYREEE (reference sequence). V lost 2 bases to trimming and J lost 5 bases; unmatched junction nucleotides: 5. The CDR3 reads CASSFLAGVIDTQYF. CDR3 DNA (partial): TGTGCCAGCAGCTTCCTAGCGGGAGTAATAGATACG.

This clone was detected many times. The read ends 3 residues before the CDR3 terminus; that terminus is restored from the germline J gene. The chain joins TRBV14 to TRBJ1-6, with TRBD1 as a possible D gene (5 bases). The CDR3 contains 14 residues. Germline assignment: CDR1 SGHDN and CDR2 FVKESK. The ends were cut back, 0 bases at V and 9 bases at J, with 9 bases in the middle. The sequenced CDR3 bases are TGTGCCAGCAGCCAAGAGAGCAGGGCTTCACCC. Amino acid sequence: CASSQESRASP. The entire CDR3 protein is CASSQESRASPLHF.

This clone was found many times. The sequenced fragment ends 3 residues before the CDR3 boundary, so the rest is inferred from the germline J gene. This chain uses TRBV29-1 with TRBJ1-1, with TRBD1 as a possible D gene (6 bases). This CDR3 has 16 residues. Germline lookup yields CDR1 SQVTM and CDR2 ANQGSEA. V lost 6 bases and J 0 bases, leaving 20 bases between the germline ends. The CDR3 region is CSVGGGAGRMNTEAFF. CDR3 DNA, as far as it was read: TGCAGCGTCGGAGGGGGGGCAGGGAGGATGAACACTGAA.

Many counts were recorded for this clone. The observed sequence ends 3 residues before the CDR3 terminus, with the missing tail filled in from the germline J gene. The rearrangement links TRBV29-1 to TRBJ1-1; 8 bases map to TRBD1. Germline CDR1 SQVTM, CDR2 ANQGSEA. CDR3 size: 14 residues. The V segment lost 4 bases and the J segment 4 bases; nucleotides outside the gene matches: 8. The CDR3 here is CSVGSLQGATEAFF. The sequenced part of the CDR3 DNA is TGCAGCGTTGGGAGTTTGCAGGGGGCCACTGAA.

This clone was counted between two and nine times. Read data end 3 residues before the CDR3 end; the end is taken from the germline J gene. The chain couples TRBV2 to TRBJ2-2; D is perhaps TRBD1 (7 bases). V was pared by 1 base and J by 6 bases, with 12 bases between. The V gene's germline CDR1 is SNHLY and CDR2 FYNNEI. This CDR3 has 15 amino acids. The sequenced part of the CDR3 DNA is TGTGCCAGCAGTGAAGGACAGGGAGGCGCCGGGGAG. Encoded protein: CASSEGQGGAGE. The whole CDR3 reads CASSEGQGGAGELFF.

This clone was picked up many times. The read ends 3 residues before the CDR3 terminus; that terminus is restored from the germline J gene. This chain joins TRBV5-4 and TRBJ2-7; 9 nucleotides agree with TRBD2. The CDR3 sequence is 15 residues long. Germline assignment: CDR1 SGHNT and CDR2 YYREEE (reference sequence). The junction had 14 bases not matched to a gene; V was cut back by 7 bases and J by 6 bases. The CDR3 reads CASGWASGTYGEQYF. The sequenced part of the CDR3 DNA is TGTGCCAGCGGGTGGGCTAGCGGGACCTATGGCGAG.

There are many counts of this clone. From the germline J gene comes the end of the CDR3, since the read stops 3 residues before it. Other DNA sequences in the sample encode the same CDR3. This chain joins TRBV2 and TRBJ1-2, with 9 bases aligning to TRBD1. The V gene's germline CDR1 is SNHLY and CDR2 FYNNEI. The junction had 3 bases not matched to a gene; V was cut back by 6 bases and J by 1 base. The CDR3 consists of 14 residues. The CDR3: CASSPGQGNYGYTF. CDR3 DNA (partial): TGTGCCAGCAGCCCGGGACAGGGTAACTATGGC. Supplemented by reference TRBV2 and TRBJ1-2, the full variable domain reads EPEVTQTPSHQVTQMGQEVILRCVPISNHLYFYWYRQILGQKVEFLVSFYNNEISEKSEIFDDQFSVERPDGSNFTLKIRSTKLEDSAMYFCASSPGQGNYGYTFGSGTRLTVV.

This clone was detected many times. The part of the CDR3 DNA that was read is TGTGCCACGGCAGGACAGGGGGATGAAAAA. The encoded protein is CATAGQGDEK. The CDR3 in full is CATAGQGDEKLFF. The genes are TRBV10-3 and TRBJ1-4; 10 bases are a match to TRBD1. From the germline J gene comes the end of the CDR3, since the read stops 3 residues before it. This CDR3 has 13 residues. The germline V gene encodes CDR1 ENHRY and CDR2 SYGVKD. With 10 bases clipped from V and 6 bases from J, the junction kept 5 bases outside the gene matches.

This clone has at least ten counts. The read finishes 3 residues shy of the CDR3 end, and the germline J gene is used to complete it. V and J are TRBV19 and TRBJ2-1; 11 bases align to TRBD1. Per the germline V gene, CDR1 is LNHDA and CDR2 is SQIVND (reference sequence). The length of the CDR3 is 15 residues. With 6 bases clipped from V and 2 bases from J, the junction kept 3 bases outside the gene matches. The sequenced CDR3 bases are TGTGCCAGTAGGGGACAGGGGGTTACCTACAATGAG. Translated: CASRGQGVTYNE. The complete CDR3 reads CASRGQGVTYNEQFF.

This clone was found many times. The read finishes 3 residues shy of the CDR3 end, and the germline J gene is used to complete it. The sample contains more than one DNA sequence encoding this CDR3. V is TRBV19 and J is TRBJ1-3, with D maybe TRBD1 (5 bases). The V end lost 5 bases, the J end lost 6 bases, and 11 bases lay between the germline ends. CDR1 and CDR2 from the germline V gene are LNHDA and SQIVND (reference sequence). This CDR3 region has 13 residues. The part of the CDR3 DNA that was read is TGTGCCAGTAGTCCCGGGGGGGTAAACACC. Amino acids: CASSPGGVNT. The entire CDR3 protein reads CASSPGGVNTIYF.

Ten or more counts support this clone. From the germline J gene comes the end of the CDR3, since the read stops 3 residues before it. This chain links TRBV18 with TRBJ1-1; D gene ambiguous. The ends were cut back, 5 bases at V and 5 bases at J, with 15 bases in the middle. Germline lookup yields CDR1 KGHSH and CDR2 LQKENI. CDR3 length equals 14 residues. CDR3 sequence reads: CASSGSFGATEAFF. Partial CDR3 DNA: TGTGCCAGCTCAGGTTCTTTTGGAGCGACTGAA.

As to this clone: From the germline J gene comes the end of the CDR3, since the read stops 3 residues before it. The chain has TRBV19 and TRBJ2-3; 8 bases fit TRBD1. Looked up from germline, CDR1 is LNHDA and CDR2 is SQIVND (reference sequence). Trimming took 6 bases from V and 5 from J; bases not matched to a gene: 4. This CDR3 is built from 13 residues. CDR3 residues: CASSRTGGDTQYF. The DNA read from the CDR3 is TGTGCCAGTAGCCGAACAGGGGGAGATACG.

At least ten counts were recorded for this clone. The read ends 3 residues before the CDR3 terminus; that terminus is restored from the germline J gene. The V and J genes are TRBV19 and TRBJ2-5, with D possibly being TRBD2 (6 bases). Germline lookup yields CDR1 LNHDA and CDR2 SQIVND (reference sequence). Trimming took off 1 base at V and 2 bases at J, with 8 bases between the two ends. The CDR3 is made up of 14 amino acids. CDR3 sequence: CASSIGRDQETQYF. The CDR3 bases that were read are TGTGCCAGTAGTATAGGGCGGGATCAAGAGACC.

This clone came up many times. The read is 3 residues too short to cover the CDR3 end, so that end is filled in from the germline J gene. The chain links TRBV11-2 to TRBJ1-1; tentatively, D is TRBD1 (5 bases). Trimming shortened V by 3 bases and J by 1 base, and 6 bases separated the two germline ends. The CDR3 extends over 13 amino acids. Germline values: CDR1 SGHAT, CDR2 FQNNGV. The sequenced CDR3 bases are TGTGCCAGCAGCTTGACAGAGAACACTGAA. Amino acid sequence: CASSLTENTE. The full CDR3 protein reads CASSLTENTEAFF.

There are many counts of this clone. The read ends 3 residues before the CDR3 terminus; that terminus is restored from the germline J gene. The V gene is TRBV30, the J gene TRBJ2-3; 9 bases map to TRBD1. The CDR3 consists of 14 residues. The V and J ends lost 5 bases and 2 bases, in that order; junction bases with no gene match: 5. Looked up from germline, CDR1 is GTSNPN and CDR2 is SVGIG (reference sequence). This CDR3 is CAWGGTGNTDTQYF. The part of the CDR3 DNA that was read is TGTGCCTGGGGCGGGACAGGGAACACAGATACG.

This clone was recorded a few times. The read halts 3 residues ahead of the CDR3 end, with the missing end drawn from the germline J gene. J is TRBJ2-2 and V is TRBV19, with D uncertain. The CDR3 is made up of 13 amino acids. Germline values: CDR1 LNHDA, CDR2 SQIVND (reference sequence). CDR3 region: CASSIEKANVLFF. Incomplete CDR3 DNA: TGTGCCAGTAGTATCGAAAAAGCCAACGTG.

This clone showed up many times. The part of the CDR3 DNA that was read is TGTGCCAGCAGTGAGACGAGACAGCTGGGGGAAAAA. As protein: CASSETRQLGEK. The CDR3 reads in full as CASSETRQLGEKLFF. The chain has TRBV6-1 and TRBJ1-4; maybe TRBD1 (5 bases). The DNA ends 3 residues before the CDR3 does, and the rest of the CDR3 is filled in from the germline J gene. V shed 3 bases and J shed 8 bases, with 16 bases lying between them. The CDR3 is 15 residues long. CDR1 and CDR2 from the germline V gene are MNHNS and SASEGT.

This clone came up many times. Read data end 3 residues before the CDR3 end; the end is taken from the germline J gene. The same CDR3 arises from other DNA sequences in this sample as well. This sequence joins TRBV10-3 and TRBJ2-3; 7 nucleotides align to TRBD1. CDR1 is ENHRY and CDR2 is SYGVKD in the germline V gene. The CDR3 has 13 amino acids. Trimming cost V 7 bases and J 4 bases; bases outside gene matches: 5. CDR3 DNA (partial): TGTGCCATCACCATGACAGGGTCAGATACG. Translating it yields CAITMTGSDT. The full CDR3 sequence reads CAITMTGSDTQYF.

This clone showed up many times. From the germline J gene comes the end of the CDR3, since the read stops 3 residues before it. V usage is TRBV5-1 and J usage is TRBJ2-3, with a possible D match to TRBD2 (6 bases). V shed 3 bases and J shed 0 bases, with 14 bases lying between them. This CDR3 is 16 amino acids long. Germline assignment: CDR1 SGHRS and CDR2 YFSETQ. CDR3 in amino acids: CASSSSGTPSTDTQYF. The covered CDR3 bases are TGCGCCAGCAGCTCCTCCGGGACTCCAAGCACAGATACG.

This clone was seen ten or more times. The read is 3 residues too short to cover the CDR3 end, so that end is filled in from the germline J gene. The chain uses TRBV20-1 and TRBJ1-2, with D tentatively TRBD1 (5 bases). CDR3 length equals 14 residues. The germline V gene has CDR1 DFQATT and CDR2 SNEGSKA (reference sequence). V was shortened by 1 base and J by 7 bases, with 16 bases between the two germline ends. The CDR3: CSARGDLRETGYTF. The part of the CDR3 DNA that was read is TGCAGTGCTAGAGGGGATCTCAGGGAGACTGGC.

This clone was detected ten times or more. The read stops 3 residues short of the end of the CDR3; the missing end is completed from the germline J gene. This chain links TRBV19 with TRBJ1-4; 10 bases align to TRBD1. The CDR3 sequence is 13 residues long. V shed 8 bases, J shed 8 bases, and the junction held 5 bases outside the gene matches. Germline loops: CDR1 LNHDA, CDR2 SQIVND (reference sequence). CDR3 DNA (partial): TGTGCCAGTTCCTGGACAGGGGGAGAAAAA. Its protein is CASSWTGGEK. The CDR3 reads in full as CASSWTGGEKLFF.

The sample holds many counts of this clone. The read comes to an end 3 residues before the CDR3 does, leaving the germline J gene to fill in the end. V is TRBV7-6 and J is TRBJ2-2; 8 nucleotides line up with TRBD1. Per the germline V gene, CDR1 is SGHVS and CDR2 is FNYEAQ. The J segment lost 5 bases and the V segment lost 5 bases, leaving 4 bases of the junction unmatched. The CDR3 sequence is 14 residues long. The CDR3 loop reads CASSTRDRTGELFF. The CDR3 bases that were read are TGTGCCAGCAGCACCCGGGACAGGACCGGGGAG.

This clone came up many times. The observed sequence ends 3 residues before the CDR3 terminus, with the missing tail filled in from the germline J gene. The J gene is TRBJ1-5, the V gene TRBV19, with D perhaps TRBD1 (6 bases). Trimming removed 0 bases at V and 0 bases at J, with 6 bases between. This CDR3 region has 15 residues. Germline CDR1 reads LNHDA; CDR2 reads SQIVND (reference sequence). The chain's CDR3 is CASSIDRGSNQPQHF. The covered CDR3 bases are TGTGCCAGTAGTATAGACAGGGGTAGCAATCAGCCC. The full variable domain, rest sourced from reference TRBV19 and TRBJ1-5, is DGGITQSPKYLFRKEGQNVTLSCEQNLNHDAMYWYRQDPGQGLRLIYYSQIVNDFQKGDIAEGYSVSREKKESFPLTVTSAQKNPTAFYLCASSIDRGSNQPQHFGDGTRLSIL.

Notes on this clone: The sequenced fragment ends 3 residues before the CDR3 boundary, so the rest is inferred from the germline J gene. This rearrangement joins TRBV2 to TRBJ2-3; possible D gene TRBD2, 6 bases. The germline CDR1 and CDR2 sequences are SNHLY and FYNNEI. The CDR3 contains 16 residues. V lost 1 base, J lost 0 bases, and 11 bases lay in between. The DNA read from the CDR3 is TGTGCCAGCAGTGAAGACCAGCGGGTTAGCACAGATACG. It specifies CASSEDQRVSTDT. The CDR3 as a whole reads CASSEDQRVSTDTQYF. The full variable domain, in which reference TRBV2 and TRBJ2-3 provide the parts outside the CDR3, is EPEVTQTPSHQVTQMGQEVILRCVPISNHLYFYWYRQILGQKVEFLVSFYNNEISEKSEIFDDQFSVERPDGSNFTLKIRSTKLEDSAMYFCASSEDQRVSTDTQYFGPGTRLTVL.

On this clone itself: The CDR3 goes on 3 residues after the read ends, and that part is filled in from the germline J gene. The rearrangement links TRBV18 to TRBJ2-1; 10 nucleotides match TRBD2. V lost 3 bases and J lost 9; bases outside the gene matches: 11. Germline V gene data show CDR1 as KGHSH and CDR2 as LQKENI. The CDR3 loop spans 16 amino acids. CDR3 DNA (partial): TGTGCCAGCTCACCCCAGCGGGAGGGAGGTGTGGGTGAG. Its protein product is CASSPQREGGVGE. The entire CDR3 is CASSPQREGGVGEQFF.